The source of this TCR beta chain is a study of blood T cells in healthy people across ages. Sample-barcoded 5' priming and a J-beta primer mix drove a second PCR of 7 to 11 cycles. The study obtained at least 3 million CDR3-containing paired-end reads from every sample. TCRdb reanalysed the 5' RACE reads using MiXCR and keeps one entry per CDR3 protein. The sample contains just over 1 million distinct CDR3 sequences, around 43% of which appear only once. This clonotype has at least ten counts. Its antigen is unidentified. Study conclusions and caveats: TCR beta diversity correlated strongly with naive T cell percentage.

V lost 0 bases and J lost 2, with 9 bases in between. The CDR3 runs to 14 residues. The V gene's germline CDR1 is SGDLS and CDR2 YYNGEE. The V gene is TRBV9, the J gene TRBJ2-7; the D gene could be TRBD1 or TRBD2 (6 bases each). Sequenced sample: blood. This TCR derives from a woman aged 55-75 years in good health. The CDR3 DNA is TGTGCCAGCAGCGTAGGGGGGGCTCCCTACGAGCAGTACTTC. Its translation: CASSVGGAPYEQYF.